Below are 3 T cell receptor beta chains sequenced from a single sample in a study of T cell responses to AZD1222 COVID-19 vaccine. Clones were read by immunoSEQ multiplex PCR, and TCRdb kept only the in-frame ones, dropping some. The sample carries roughly 120,000 clones, roughly nine tenths recorded once. The sample in question was peripheral blood, obtained on day 0 of AZD1222 vaccination. These receptors came from an adult in good health.

The V gene is TRBV4-1, the J gene TRBJ2-7; 12 nucleotides match TRBD2. In germline, CDR1 is MGHRA, CDR2 YSYEKL. This CDR3 has 15 amino acids. The V gene end was trimmed by 1 base and the J gene end by 6 bases; junction bases not matched to a gene: 4. The CDR3 nucleotides read TGCGCCAGCAGCCAAGTGCCTAGCGGGAGGGTCGAGCAGTACTTC. The encoded protein is CASSQVPSGRVEQYF.

Here the CDR3 DNA reads TGTGCCAGTAGTATGGCTGCGGGAGGAAGCGAGCAGTACTTC. Protein product: CASSMAAGGSEQYF. V usage is TRBV19 and J usage is TRBJ2-7; TRBD2 aligns across 8 bases. With 3 bases clipped from V and 6 bases from J, the junction kept 7 bases outside the gene matches. Germline V gives CDR1 LNHDA, CDR2 SQIVND (reference sequence). The CDR3 extends over 14 amino acids.

The chain is built from TRBV3-1 (or the pseudogene TRBV3-2) and TRBJ2-7; 9 bases match TRBD1. CDR1 LGHDT and CDR2 YNNKEL come from the germline V gene (reference sequence). The length of the CDR3 is 16 residues. J lost 5 bases, V lost 4 bases, and 12 bases had no gene match. CDR3 coding DNA: TGTGCCAGCAGCCCAGATCCGGGACAGGGTTACCACGAGCAGTACTTC. This translates into CASSPDPGQGYHEQYF.